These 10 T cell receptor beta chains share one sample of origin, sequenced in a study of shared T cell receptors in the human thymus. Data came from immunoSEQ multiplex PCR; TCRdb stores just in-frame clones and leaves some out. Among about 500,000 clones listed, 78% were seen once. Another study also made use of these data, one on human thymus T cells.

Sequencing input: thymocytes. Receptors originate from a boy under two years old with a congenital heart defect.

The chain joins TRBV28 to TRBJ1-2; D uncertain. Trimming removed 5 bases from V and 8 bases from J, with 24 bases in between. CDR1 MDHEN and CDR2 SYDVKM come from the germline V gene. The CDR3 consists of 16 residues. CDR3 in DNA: TGTGCCAGCAGTCTACACCCCCGTGTCAGGTTAAGGGGCTACACCTTC. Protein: CASSLHPRVRLRGYTF.

The CDR3 nucleotides are TGTGCCACCAGCGACGTAGCAACTAGCGGGAGAACCGAGCAGTTCTTC. Its protein is CATSDVATSGRTEQFF. This chain links TRBV15 with TRBJ2-1; 11 bases align to TRBD2. The CDR3 length is 16 residues. V was pared by 5 bases and J by 10 bases, with 13 bases of the junction left unmatched. The germline V gene encodes CDR1 LNHNV and CDR2 YYDKDF (reference sequence).

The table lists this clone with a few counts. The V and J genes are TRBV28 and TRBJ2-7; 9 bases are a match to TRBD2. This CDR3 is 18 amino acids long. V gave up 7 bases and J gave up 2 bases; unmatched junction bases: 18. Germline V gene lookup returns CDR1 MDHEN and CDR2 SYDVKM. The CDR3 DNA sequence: TGTGCCAGCACGACGCGGGAGGGCCGAGGGGTCAGGGCCTACGAGCAGTACTTC. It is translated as CASTTREGRGVRAYEQYF.

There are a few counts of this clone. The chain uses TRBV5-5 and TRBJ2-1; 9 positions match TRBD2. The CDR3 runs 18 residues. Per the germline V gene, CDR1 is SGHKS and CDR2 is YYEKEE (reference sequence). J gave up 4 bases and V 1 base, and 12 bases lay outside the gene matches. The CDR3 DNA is TGTGCCAGCAGCTTGCCCTCCGGTGGCGGGAGGGATTACAATGAGCAGTTCTTC. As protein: CASSLPSGGGRDYNEQFF.

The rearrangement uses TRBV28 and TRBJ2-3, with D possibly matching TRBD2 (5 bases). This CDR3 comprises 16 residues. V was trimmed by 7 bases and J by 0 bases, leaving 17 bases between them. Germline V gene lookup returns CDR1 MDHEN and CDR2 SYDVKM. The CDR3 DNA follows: TGTGCCAGCAAGCCGGGGAGCCACACTAGCACAGATACGCAGTATTTT. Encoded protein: CASKPGSHTSTDTQYF.

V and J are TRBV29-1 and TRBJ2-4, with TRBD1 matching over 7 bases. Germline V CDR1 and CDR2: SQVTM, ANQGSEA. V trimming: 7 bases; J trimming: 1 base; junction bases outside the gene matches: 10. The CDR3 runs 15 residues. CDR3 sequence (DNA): TGCAGCGCGATACAGGGGAACTCCGCCAAAAACATTCAGTACTTC. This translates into CSAIQGNSAKNIQYF.

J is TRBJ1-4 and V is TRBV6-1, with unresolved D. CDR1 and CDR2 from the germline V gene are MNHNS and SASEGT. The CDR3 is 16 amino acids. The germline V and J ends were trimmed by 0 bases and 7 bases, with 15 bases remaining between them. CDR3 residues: CASSEAPPGRREKLFF. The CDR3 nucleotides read TGTGCCAGCAGTGAAGCGCCTCCGGGGAGGCGTGAAAAACTGTTTTTT.

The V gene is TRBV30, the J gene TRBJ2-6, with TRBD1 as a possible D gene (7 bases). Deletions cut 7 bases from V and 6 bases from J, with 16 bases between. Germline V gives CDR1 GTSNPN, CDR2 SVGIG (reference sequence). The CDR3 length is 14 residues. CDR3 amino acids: CASQGGLMANVLTF. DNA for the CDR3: TGTGCCTCCCAGGGGGGACTCATGGCCAACGTCCTGACTTTC.

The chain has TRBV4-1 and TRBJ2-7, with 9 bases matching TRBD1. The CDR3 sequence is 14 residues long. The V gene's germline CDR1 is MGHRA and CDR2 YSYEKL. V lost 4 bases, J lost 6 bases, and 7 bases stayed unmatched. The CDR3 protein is CASSLRDRVREQYF. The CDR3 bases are TGCGCCAGCAGCCTCCGGGACAGGGTCCGCGAGCAGTACTTC.

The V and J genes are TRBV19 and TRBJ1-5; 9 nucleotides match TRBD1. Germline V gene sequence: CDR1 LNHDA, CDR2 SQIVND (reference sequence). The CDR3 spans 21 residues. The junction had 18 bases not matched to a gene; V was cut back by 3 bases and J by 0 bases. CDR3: CASSIKLWPDRGFGSNQPQHF. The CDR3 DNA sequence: TGTGCCAGTAGTATTAAGTTGTGGCCGGACAGGGGATTTGGTAGCAATCAGCCCCAGCATTTT. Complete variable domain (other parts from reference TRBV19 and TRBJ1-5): DGGITQSPKYLFRKEGQNVTLSCEQNLNHDAMYWYRQDPGQGLRLIYYSQIVNDFQKGDIAEGYSVSREKKESFPLTVTSAQKNPTAFYLCASSIKLWPDRGFGSNQPQHFGDGTRLSIL.